This TCR beta chain was observed in a study of blood T cell repertoires in COVID-19. This clone was recorded a few times. The J segment lost 7 bases and the V segment lost 5 bases, leaving 8 bases of the junction unmatched. Germline-derived CDR1 and CDR2 are MDHEN and SYDVKM. This CDR3 is 16 amino acids long. Profiled with immunoSEQ multiplex PCR; TCRdb holds only in-frame clones, not every one. The sample has 95,000 to 110,000 clones; around 86% are singletons. The chain uses TRBV28 and TRBJ2-1; TRBD2 matches 13 bases. Sequenced input: peripheral blood. The receptor was isolated from a man in his fifties or sixties with acute or convalescent COVID-19. The CDR3 loop reads CASSPGLAGAENEQFF. The CDR3 DNA is TGTGCCAGCAGTCCCGGACTAGCGGGAGCGGAGAATGAGCAGTTCTTC. Looking up the rest from reference TRBV28 and TRBJ2-1 gives the full variable domain: DVKVTQSSRYLVKRTGEKVFLECVQDMDHENMFWYRQDPGLGLRLIYFSYDVKMKEKGDIPEGYSVSREKKERFSLILESASTNQTSMYLCASSPGLAGAENEQFFGPGTRLTVL.